These 28 T cell receptor beta chains came from one sample sequenced in a study of CD8+CD57+ T cells in acquired aplastic anemia. Genomic DNA templated the TCR beta VDJ and CDR3 profiling. Each CDR3 protein is one row after TCRdb ran MiXCR on the reads. This table has around 170,000 distinct CDR3 sequences, just over 45% appearing once. Material for sequencing was sorted CD4+, CD8+, or CD8+CD57+ T cells (not recorded which) from PBMCs. Receptors originate from a human donor in good health.

The table lists this clonotype with many counts. This chain connects TRBV9 to TRBJ2-7; the D gene could be TRBD1 or TRBD2 (6 bases each). V was trimmed by 3 bases and J by 3 bases, leaving 13 bases between them. Per the germline V gene, CDR1 is SGDLS and CDR2 is YYNGEE. The CDR3 spans 14 residues. CDR3 residues: CASSAGDKYYEQYF. The CDR3 bases are TGTGCCAGCAGCGCGGGGGACAAATACTACGAGCAGTACTTC.

At least ten counts were recorded for this clonotype. The chain links TRBV14 to TRBJ2-1, with TRBD2 matching 11 bases. Losses at the gene ends were 5 bases for V and 6 bases for J; bases not matched to a gene: 12. The CDR3 covers 17 residues. The germline CDR1 and CDR2 sequences are SGHDN and FVKESK. CDR3 amino acids: CASSSPGLAGLSNEQFF. The CDR3 DNA sequence: TGTGCCAGCAGCTCACCCGGACTAGCGGGCTTATCCAATGAGCAGTTCTTC.

J is TRBJ2-3 and V is TRBV24-1; D possibly corresponds to TRBD2 (6 bases). The CDR3 totals 15 residues. V dropped 9 bases and J dropped 0 bases, with 15 bases sitting between them. Per germline, CDR1 KGHDR and CDR2 SFDVKD. The CDR3 nucleotides read TGTGCCACCGCCTCGGTAGCGGAAAGCACAGATACGCAGTATTTT. Residues: CATASVAESTDTQYF.

The rearrangement uses TRBV19 and TRBJ1-6, with D unclear. V shed 0 bases and J shed 7 bases, with 19 bases lying between them. Looked up from germline, CDR1 is LNHDA and CDR2 is SQIVND (reference sequence). The CDR3 is 18 residues long. This CDR3 reads CASSIDPGGGRANSPLHF. DNA for the CDR3: TGTGCCAGTAGTATAGATCCCGGCGGTGGAAGGGCAAATTCACCCCTCCACTTT.

The chain uses TRBV12-3 or TRBV12-4 and TRBJ2-7, with TRBD1 matching over 7 bases. CDR3 length equals 17 residues. Unmatched junction bases numbered 11, after V lost 3 bases and J lost 0 bases. The CDR3 nucleotides read TGTGCCAGCAGTTTGTCTATCGGGGACAGATCCTCCTACGAGCAGTACTTC. This sequence encodes CASSLSIGDRSSYEQYF.

In the case of this clonotype: A much more abundant neighbour one base away suggests this may be a read error. The rearrangement uses TRBV19 and TRBJ1-1, with a weak D call TRBD1 (6 bases). The length of the CDR3 is 14 residues. CDR1 LNHDA and CDR2 SQIVND come from the germline V gene (reference sequence). The ends were cut back, 5 bases at V and 11 bases at J, with 21 bases in the middle. The CDR3 loop reads CASSVGTSGLAAFF. CDR3 sequence (DNA): TGTGCCAGTAGTGTTGGGACATCAGGATTAGCCGCTTTCTTT.

This clonotype was counted at least ten times. This chain joins TRBV24-1 and TRBJ2-1; 7 bases are a match to TRBD2. V shed 2 bases and J 3 bases; nucleotides not matched to a gene: 6. The germline gives CDR1 KGHDR, CDR2 SFDVKD. This CDR3 contains 16 residues. The CDR3 region is CATSDSLAVLYNEQFF. CDR3 DNA sequence: TGTGCCACCAGTGATTCCCTAGCGGTACTCTACAATGAGCAGTTCTTC.

The table lists this clonotype with a few counts. The chain joins TRBV28 to TRBJ2-5, with D possibly matching TRBD2 (6 bases). The V gene's germline CDR1 is MDHEN and CDR2 SYDVKM. The CDR3 has 16 amino acids. Trimming removed 7 bases from V and 5 bases from J, with 23 bases in between. This CDR3 reads CASTTYRIRDLETQYF. CDR3 bases: TGTGCCAGCACCACATATAGGATCAGGGACTTGGAGACCCAGTACTTC.

This clonotype has ten or more counts. The V and J genes are TRBV7-9 and TRBJ1-4; a possible D gene is TRBD1 (5 bases). The V end lost 4 bases, the J end lost 6 bases, and 18 bases lay between the germline ends. CDR1 SEHNR and CDR2 FQNEAQ come from the germline V gene (reference sequence). This CDR3 has 16 residues. CDR3 DNA: TGTGCCAGCAGCTCCTGGGGGGGGGATGGGGATGAAAAACTGTTTTTT. It codes for CASSSWGGDGDEKLFF.

The chain combines TRBV13 with TRBJ1-5; D gene unclear. V gave up 11 bases and J gave up 0 bases, with 11 bases separating them. Germline-derived CDR1 and CDR2 are PRHDT and FYEKMQ (reference sequence). This CDR3 has 13 residues. CDR3 nucleotide sequence: TGTGCCGGCTCGGTTGATAGCAATCAGCCCCAGCATTTT. As protein: CAGSVDSNQPQHF.

The chain has TRBV29-1 and TRBJ1-5; D ambiguous. V gave up 1 base and J gave up 5 bases, with 9 bases separating them. The CDR3 sequence is 13 residues long. Germline V gene sequence: CDR1 SQVTM, CDR2 ANQGSEA. Here the CDR3 reads CSVEVGADQPQHF. The CDR3 DNA is TGCAGCGTTGAAGTTGGAGCAGATCAGCCCCAGCATTTT.

This clonotype was observed a few times. This rearrangement joins TRBV15 to TRBJ2-7; no clear D. Germline CDR1 is LNHNV and CDR2 is YYDKDF (reference sequence). Trimming cost V 5 bases and J 0 bases, with 11 bases left between them. CDR3 length: 14 residues. The CDR3 DNA is TGTGCCACCAGCGCAAGAGGTTTCTCCTACGAGCAGTACTTC. Protein sequence: CATSARGFSYEQYF.

A few counts support this clonotype. This could be a read error, since a much larger clone is one nucleotide away. The chain recombines TRBV5-1 with TRBJ2-7; D might be TRBD1 (5 bases). There are 14 residues in the CDR3. From germline, CDR1 is SGHRS and CDR2 YFSETQ. V lost 2 bases and J lost 0, with 9 bases in between. In DNA, the CDR3 is TGCGCCAGCAGCTTACAGGCGAGCTCCTACGAGCAGTACTTC. It yields the protein CASSLQASSYEQYF.

The chain couples TRBV15 to TRBJ1-5; 9 positions agree with TRBD1. Trimming took 5 bases from V and 3 from J; bases not matched to a gene: 5. Per the germline V gene, CDR1 is LNHNV and CDR2 is YYDKDF (reference sequence). This CDR3 spans 15 amino acids. The CDR3 protein is CATSERTGDNQPQHF. The CDR3 region has the DNA TGTGCCACCAGCGAAAGGACAGGGGACAATCAGCCCCAGCATTTT. The full variable domain, rest sourced from reference TRBV15 and TRBJ1-5, is DAMVIQNPRYQVTQFGKPVTLSCSQTLNHNVMYWYQQKSSQAPKLLFHYYDKDFNNEADTPDNFQSRRPNTSFCFLDIRSPGLGDTAMYLCATSERTGDNQPQHFGDGTRLSIL.

This clonotype was observed at least ten times. This chain connects TRBV19 to TRBJ2-1, with D unresolved. Trimming shortened V by 3 bases and J by 0 bases, and 6 bases separated the two germline ends. Germline assignment: CDR1 LNHDA and CDR2 SQIVND (reference sequence). The CDR3 runs 14 residues. Written as DNA, the CDR3 is TGTGCCAGTAGTATGCAGGCCTCCTACAATGAGCAGTTCTTC. Translating gives CASSMQASYNEQFF.

On this clonotype itself: Since a much larger clone is just one base distant, this may be a read error. The chain carries TRBV7-2 and TRBJ1-1; the D is unclear. The CDR3 is 14 residues long. The germline V gene has CDR1 SGHTA and CDR2 FQGNSA. The CDR3 sequence is CASSFRTENTEVFF. The CDR3 nucleotides are TGTGCCAGCAGCTTCCGGACGGAGAACACTGAAGTTTTCTTT.

The table lists this clonotype with many counts. CDR3 bases: TGCAGTGCTAGTCTGACAGGGGCGAGGAGCACCGGGGAGCTGTTTTTT. Residues: CSASLTGARSTGELFF. The chain carries TRBV20-1 and TRBJ2-2; 8 positions match TRBD1. V lost 3 bases, J lost 4 bases, and 10 bases stayed unmatched. The germline V gene has CDR1 DFQATT and CDR2 SNEGSKA (reference sequence). The length of the CDR3 is 16 residues.

This clonotype was seen repeatedly, ten times or more. At one boundary the junction diverges from the germline segment, which might be a read error. V usage is TRBV7-7 and J usage is TRBJ2-5; 13 bases align to TRBD2. Looked up from germline, CDR1 is SSHAT and CDR2 is FNYEAQ (reference sequence). The CDR3 sequence is 17 residues long. The CDR3 nucleotides are TGTGCTAGCAGCCCCGACCGGACTAGCGGGAGAGGCGGGACCCAGTACTTC. It encodes CASSPDRTSGRGGTQYF.

This clonotype was found a few times. The genes are TRBV10-3 and TRBJ1-2; 12 nucleotides agree with TRBD1. The trim removed 3 bases at V and 7 bases at J, leaving 6 bases unmatched. Germline CDR1 reads ENHRY; CDR2 reads SYGVKD. The CDR3 loop spans 15 amino acids. CDR3 sequence (DNA): TGTGCCATCAGTGATCGGGACAGGGGGCTATCTGGCTACACCTTC. Translated: CAISDRDRGLSGYTF.

This clonotype was counted ten times or more. The chain links TRBV20-1 to TRBJ2-3; 12 nucleotides line up with TRBD2. The V gene end was trimmed by 0 bases and the J gene end by 7 bases; junction bases not matched to a gene: 8. The germline gives CDR1 DFQATT, CDR2 SNEGSKA (reference sequence). This CDR3 region has 16 residues. CDR3 DNA: TGCAGTGCTAGAGACGAACTAGCGGGAGGCCTCCATACGCAGTATTTT. Its protein product is CSARDELAGGLHTQYF.

This clonotype was seen at least ten times. J is TRBJ1-1 and V is TRBV5-5; D is uncertain. The V end was cut by 4 bases, the J end by 7 bases, with 8 bases between. Germline assignment: CDR1 SGHKS and CDR2 YYEKEE (reference sequence). The CDR3 totals 11 residues. This CDR3 is CASSLNREAFF. The CDR3 nucleotides are TGTGCCAGCAGCCTCAATCGTGAAGCTTTCTTT.

With respect to this clonotype: The conserved phenylalanine or tryptophan normally closing the CDR3 is absent here, so this likely arose from a read error. V is TRBV2 and J is TRBJ1-2; D is uncertain. Germline V gene data show CDR1 as SNHLY and CDR2 as FYNNEI. The CDR3 spans 13 residues. CDR3 DNA sequence: TGTGTCAGCAGGCCCCCCGGATCCGATGGCTACACCTCC. Encoded protein: CVSRPPGSDGYTS.

This clonotype showed up just once. V is TRBV20-1 and J is TRBJ2-3; 12 nucleotides align to TRBD2. The germline gives CDR1 DFQATT, CDR2 SNEGSKA (reference sequence). V dropped 6 bases and J dropped 3; count of bases not matched to a gene: 4. The CDR3 contains 14 residues. CDR3 coding DNA: TGCAGTGCCCAGACTAGCGGGAGAACAGATACGCAGTATTTT. Amino acids: CSAQTSGRTDTQYF.

This clonotype was counted only a few times. This chain uses TRBV4-1 with TRBJ1-4; tentative D call: TRBD1 (5 bases). The CDR3 covers 15 residues. Germline-derived CDR1 and CDR2 are MGHRA and YSYEKL. V was shortened by 0 bases and J by 4 bases, with 9 bases between the two germline ends. CDR3 sequence (DNA): TGCGCCAGCAGCCAAGAGGGGCGGTATAATGAAAAACTGTTTTTT. Encoded protein: CASSQEGRYNEKLFF.

J is TRBJ1-1 and V is TRBV10-3; possible D gene TRBD1, 5 bases. Trimming stripped 11 bases from V and 3 bases from J, with 16 bases between. Germline V CDR1 and CDR2: ENHRY, SYGVKD. CDR3 size: 13 residues. As DNA, the CDR3 is TGTGCCGCGGGGGATACCTTGCACACTGAAGCTTTCTTT. Translating it yields CAAGDTLHTEAFF.

The rearrangement joins TRBV2 to TRBJ2-3, with a possible D match to TRBD2 (5 bases). Trimming removed 7 bases from V and 4 bases from J, with 12 bases in between. In germline, CDR1 is SNHLY, CDR2 FYNNEI. CDR3 size: 13 residues. CDR3 residues: CASTARGSDTQYF. The CDR3 DNA follows: TGTGCCAGCACTGCCCGGGGTTCAGATACGCAGTATTTT. Full variable domain (rest looked up from reference TRBV2 and TRBJ2-3): EPEVTQTPSHQVTQMGQEVILRCVPISNHLYFYWYRQILGQKVEFLVSFYNNEISEKSEIFDDQFSVERPDGSNFTLKIRSTKLEDSAMYFCASTARGSDTQYFGPGTRLTVL.

This clonotype was seen only a few times. The chain combines TRBV27 with TRBJ1-1; D is perhaps TRBD1 (5 bases). The CDR3 is made up of 14 amino acids. Germline V gives CDR1 MNHEY, CDR2 SMNVEV (reference sequence). Between the trimmed V and J ends, which lost 4 bases and 0 bases, there was a span of 9 bases. In nucleotides, the CDR3 is TGTGCCAGCAGTTGGGGACGGTTGAACACTGAAGCTTTCTTT. Translating it yields CASSWGRLNTEAFF.

This clonotype was observed at least ten times. The rearrangement joins TRBV20-1 to TRBJ2-7; the D gene is possibly TRBD1 (6 bases). V was cut by 8 bases and J by 6 bases, with 11 bases left in between. Germline V CDR1 and CDR2: DFQATT, SNEGSKA (reference sequence). This CDR3 contains 10 residues. Here the CDR3 reads CSTGSAEQYF. In nucleotides, the CDR3 is TGCAGTACAGGGTCGGCCGAGCAGTACTTC.